These T cell receptor beta chains were read from a single sample in a study of response to subunit inactivated influenza vaccine. TCRdb ran MiXCR on the RT-PCR reads and lists one entry per CDR3 protein. This table has over 400,000 distinct CDR3 sequences, 10% to 15% appearing once. This material consisted of PBMCs from blood, taken 40 to 50 days after vaccination. These receptors originate from a man aged 45-65 years who received an inactivated influenza vaccine. Both conserved end residues are part of each CDR3. The D gene is left open where the match is weak. Clone size appears in some rows only: once, few, many, or a class for an expanded clone.

few,TRBJ2-3,TRBD2,15,TRBV2,TGTGCCAGCAGAGCAACTAGCGGGGGACTAGATACGCAGTATTTT,CASRATSGGLDTQYF
-,TRBJ1-2,TRBD1,13,TRBV10-3,TGTGCCATCAGTGAGGACAGGGTCCGAGGCTACACCTTC,CAISEDRVRGYTF
few,TRBJ1-1,-,16,TRBV4-2,TGTGCCAGCAGCCCTATATCGGCGGCAGGGAGCACTGAAGCTTTCTTT,CASSPISAAGSTEAFF
-,TRBJ2-1,-,14,TRBV12-3/TRBV12-4,TGTGCCAGCAGTTCCCGGGACTGGGGCCATGAGCAGTTCTTC,CASSSRDWGHEQFF
-,TRBJ2-3,-,15,TRBV11-2,TGTGCCAGCAGCTTACCACGGAGCCCCACAGATACGCAGTATTTT,CASSLPRSPTDTQYF
few,TRBJ2-1,TRBD1,14,TRBV6-1,TGTGCCAGCAGTAGCCGGGACAGAGCCAATGAGCAGTTCTTC,CASSSRDRANEQFF
-,TRBJ1-5,TRBD1,15,TRBV20-1,TGCAGTGCTACCGACGGGACAGGGGGCTTTCAGCCCCAGCATTTT,CSATDGTGGFQPQHF
few,TRBJ2-5,TRBD1,15,TRBV24-1,TGTGCCACCAGTGACCCCGGGACAGGGGTCGAGACCCAGTACTTC,CATSDPGTGVETQYF
many,TRBJ1-2,-,14,TRBV20-1,TGCAGTGCTACCAGGGGAGGACGATACTATGGCTACACCTTC,CSATRGGRYYGYTF
few,TRBJ2-3,-,14,TRBV20-1,TGCAGTGCCCTCGAGCAGAAGAGCACAGATACGCAGTATTTT,CSALEQKSTDTQYF
few,TRBJ2-5,TRBD2,14,TRBV20-1,TGCAGTGCTAGAGGGCGGGAGCGTCTTGAGACCCAGTACTTC,CSARGRERLETQYF
many,TRBJ2-2,TRBD1,15,TRBV18,TGTGCCAGCTCACCACGACAGGGGATCCCCGGGGAGCTGTTTTTT,CASSPRQGIPGELFF
-,TRBJ2-3,-,13,TRBV2,TGTGCCAGCAACAAAAGGGAGGCAGATACGCAGTATTTT,CASNKREADTQYF
-,TRBJ2-3,-,16,TRBV7-2,TGTGCCAGCAGCTTAGCGTTGGGCCTACTGGGGGATACGCAGTATTTT,CASSLALGLLGDTQYF
few,TRBJ2-1,TRBD1,15,TRBV3-1,TGTGCCAGCACCCAGACAGGGGATACCCACAATGAGCAGTTCTTC,CASTQTGDTHNEQFF
many,TRBJ2-1,-,16,TRBV5-1,TGCGCCAGCAGCTTGGCCGGGGGCGGGTCCTACAATGAGCAGTTCTTC,CASSLAGGGSYNEQFF
few,TRBJ2-3,-,16,TRBV6-2/TRBV6-3,TGTGCCAGCAGTTACGTAACAGGGCGACACACAGATACGCAGTATTTT,CASSYVTGRHTDTQYF
-,TRBJ1-6,-,16,TRBV20-1,TGCAGTGCTAGAGAAAAGGGGATGGCTGATAATTCACCCCTCCACTTT,CSAREKGMADNSPLHF
many,TRBJ2-1,-,13,TRBV5-1,TGCGCCAGCAGCTTAACTAGCACCAATGAGCAGTTCTTC,CASSLTSTNEQFF
many,TRBJ2-5,TRBD2,17,TRBV6-2/TRBV6-3,TGTGCCAGCAGCCGAGGGACTAGCGGGAGCCGCCAAGAGACCCAGTACTTC,CASSRGTSGSRQETQYF